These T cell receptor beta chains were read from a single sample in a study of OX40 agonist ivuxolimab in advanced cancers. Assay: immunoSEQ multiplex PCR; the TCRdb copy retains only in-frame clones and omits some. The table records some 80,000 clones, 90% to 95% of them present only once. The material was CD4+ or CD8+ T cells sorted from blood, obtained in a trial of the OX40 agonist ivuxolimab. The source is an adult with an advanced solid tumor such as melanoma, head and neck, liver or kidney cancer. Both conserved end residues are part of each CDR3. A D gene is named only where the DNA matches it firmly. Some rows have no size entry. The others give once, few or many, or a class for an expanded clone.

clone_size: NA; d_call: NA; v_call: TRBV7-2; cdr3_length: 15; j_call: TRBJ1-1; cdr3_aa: CASSLSGAGNTEAFF; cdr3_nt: TGTGCCAGCAGCTTGTCTGGGGCAGGGAACACTGAAGCTTTCTTT
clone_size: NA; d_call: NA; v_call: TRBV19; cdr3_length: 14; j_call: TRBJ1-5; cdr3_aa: CASTIWGAHQPQHF; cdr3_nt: TGTGCCAGTACCATATGGGGCGCCCACCAGCCCCAGCATTTT
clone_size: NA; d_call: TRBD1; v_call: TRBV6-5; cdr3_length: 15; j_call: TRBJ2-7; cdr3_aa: CAGSYRTGGKYEQYF; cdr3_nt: TGTGCCGGCAGTTACCGAACAGGGGGGAAGTACGAGCAGTACTTC
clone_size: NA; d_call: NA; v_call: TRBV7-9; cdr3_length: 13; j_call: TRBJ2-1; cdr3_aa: CASREENYNEQFF; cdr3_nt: TGTGCCAGCAGGGAGGAAAACTACAATGAGCAGTTCTTC
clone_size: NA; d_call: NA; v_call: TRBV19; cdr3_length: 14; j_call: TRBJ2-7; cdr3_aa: CASSPGQGDYEQYF; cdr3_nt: TGTGCCAGTAGCCCGGGGCAGGGAGACTACGAGCAGTACTTC
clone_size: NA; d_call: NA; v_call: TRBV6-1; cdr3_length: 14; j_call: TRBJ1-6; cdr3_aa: CASSEGTRNSPLHF; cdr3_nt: TGTGCCAGCAGCGAAGGGACGAGGAATTCACCCCTCCACTTT
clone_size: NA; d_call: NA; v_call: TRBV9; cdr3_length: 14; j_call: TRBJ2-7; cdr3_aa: CASSVDGRAYEQYF; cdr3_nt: TGTGCCAGCAGCGTAGACGGCAGGGCCTACGAGCAGTACTTC
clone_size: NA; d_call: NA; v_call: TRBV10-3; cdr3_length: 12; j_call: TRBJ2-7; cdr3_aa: CAIRGEFYEQYF; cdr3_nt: TGTGCCATCAGGGGGGAGTTCTACGAGCAGTACTTC
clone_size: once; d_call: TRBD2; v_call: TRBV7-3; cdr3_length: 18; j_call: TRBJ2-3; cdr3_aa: CASSLNPFLAVEIDTQYF; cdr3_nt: TGTGCCAGCAGCTTAAACCCCTTCCTAGCGGTGGAGATAGATACGCAGTATTTT
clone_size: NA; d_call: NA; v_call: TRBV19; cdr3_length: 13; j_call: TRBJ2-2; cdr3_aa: CASSPDQTGELFF; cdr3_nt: TGTGCCAGTAGTCCGGACCAGACCGGGGAGCTGTTTTTT
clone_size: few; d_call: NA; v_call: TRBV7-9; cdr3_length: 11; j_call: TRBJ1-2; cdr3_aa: CASSPSYGYTF; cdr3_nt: TGTGCCAGCAGCCCCAGCTATGGCTACACCTTC
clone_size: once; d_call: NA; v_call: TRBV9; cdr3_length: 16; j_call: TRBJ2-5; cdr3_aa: CASSVEPGGSQETQYF; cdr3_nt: TGTGCCAGCAGCGTAGAGCCCGGTGGTAGCCAAGAGACCCAGTACTTC
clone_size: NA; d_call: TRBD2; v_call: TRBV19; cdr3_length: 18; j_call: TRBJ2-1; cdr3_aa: CASLPPGLAGGGYNEQFF; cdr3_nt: TGTGCCAGCCTTCCCCCGGGACTAGCGGGAGGGGGCTACAATGAGCAGTTCTTC
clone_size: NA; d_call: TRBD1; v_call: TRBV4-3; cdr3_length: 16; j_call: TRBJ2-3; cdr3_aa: CASSQDGQGATDTQYF; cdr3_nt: TGCGCCAGCAGCCAAGACGGACAGGGGGCAACAGATACGCAGTATTTT
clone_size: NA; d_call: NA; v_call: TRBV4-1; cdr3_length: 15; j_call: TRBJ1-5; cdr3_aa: CASSQPAGVNQPQHF; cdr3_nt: TGCGCCAGCAGCCAGCCTGCAGGGGTCAATCAGCCCCAGCATTTT
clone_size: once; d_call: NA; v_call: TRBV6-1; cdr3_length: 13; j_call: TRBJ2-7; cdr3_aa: CASTVGVRGEQYF; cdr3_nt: TGTGCCAGCACAGTGGGGGTTAGAGGCGAGCAGTACTTC
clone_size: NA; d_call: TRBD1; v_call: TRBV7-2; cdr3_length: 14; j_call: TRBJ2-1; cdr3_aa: CASRPYRGRTEQFF; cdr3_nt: TGTGCCAGCAGGCCATACAGGGGGAGGACTGAGCAGTTCTTC
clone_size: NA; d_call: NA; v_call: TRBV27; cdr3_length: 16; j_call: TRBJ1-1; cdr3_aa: CASSSISQAGYTEAFF; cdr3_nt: TGTGCCAGCAGTTCGATAAGTCAGGCAGGGTACACTGAAGCTTTCTTT
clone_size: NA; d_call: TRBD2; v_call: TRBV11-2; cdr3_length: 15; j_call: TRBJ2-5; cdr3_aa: CASSFTSGREETQYF; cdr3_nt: TGTGCCAGCAGCTTTACGAGCGGGAGGGAAGAGACCCAGTACTTC
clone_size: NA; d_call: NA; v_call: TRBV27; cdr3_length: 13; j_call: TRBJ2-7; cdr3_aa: CASSLQGSGEQYF; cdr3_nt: TGTGCCAGCAGTTTACAGGGGAGTGGCGAGCAGTACTTC
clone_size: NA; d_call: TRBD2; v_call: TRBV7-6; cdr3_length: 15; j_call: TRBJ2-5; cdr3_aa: CASSLEGLAVETQYF; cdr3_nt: TGTGCCAGCAGCTTAGAGGGACTAGCTGTGGAGACCCAGTACTTC
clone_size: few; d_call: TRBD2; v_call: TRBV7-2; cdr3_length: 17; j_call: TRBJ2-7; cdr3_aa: CASSFPSGGPSSYEQYF; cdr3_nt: TGTGCCAGCAGCTTCCCTAGCGGGGGGCCCTCCTCCTACGAGCAGTACTTC
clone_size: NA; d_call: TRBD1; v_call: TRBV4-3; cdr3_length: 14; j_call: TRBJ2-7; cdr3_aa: CASSPGTGWYEQYF; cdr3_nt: TGCGCCAGCAGCCCCGGGACAGGGTGGTACGAGCAGTACTTC
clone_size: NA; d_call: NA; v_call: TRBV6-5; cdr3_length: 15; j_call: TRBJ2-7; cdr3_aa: CASSYFPSGDYEQYF; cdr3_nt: TGTGCCAGCAGTTACTTTCCGTCCGGCGACTACGAGCAGTACTTC
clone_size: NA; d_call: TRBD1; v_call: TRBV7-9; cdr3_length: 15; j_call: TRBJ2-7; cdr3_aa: CASRPGQGSIYEQYF; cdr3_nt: TGTGCCAGCAGACCTGGACAGGGAAGCATCTACGAGCAGTACTTC
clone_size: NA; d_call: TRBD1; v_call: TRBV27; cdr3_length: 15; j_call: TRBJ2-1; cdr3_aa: CASTLSTGGYGEQFF; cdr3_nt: TGTGCCAGCACCTTATCGACAGGGGGCTACGGTGAGCAGTTCTTC
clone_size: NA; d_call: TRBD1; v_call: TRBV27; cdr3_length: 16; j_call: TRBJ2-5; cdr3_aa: CASSSHSQGMGETQYF; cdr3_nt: TGTGCCAGCAGTTCACATTCACAGGGGATGGGGGAGACCCAGTACTTC
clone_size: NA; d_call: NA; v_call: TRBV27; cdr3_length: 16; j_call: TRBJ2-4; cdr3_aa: CASSLFASGEVDIQYF; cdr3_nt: TGTGCCAGCAGTTTATTCGCATCCGGGGAGGTCGACATTCAGTACTTC
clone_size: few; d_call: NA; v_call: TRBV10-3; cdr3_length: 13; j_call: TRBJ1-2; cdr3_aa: CAITSAGNYGYTF; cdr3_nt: TGTGCCATCACCTCCGCAGGGAACTATGGCTACACCTTC
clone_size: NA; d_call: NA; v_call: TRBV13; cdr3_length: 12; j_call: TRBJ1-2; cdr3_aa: CASSIPSEGYTF; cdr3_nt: TGTGCCAGCAGTATTCCCTCGGAGGGCTACACCTTC
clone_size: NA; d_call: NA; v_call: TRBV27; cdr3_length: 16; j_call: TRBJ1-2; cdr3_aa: CASSFLTVRGPYGYTF; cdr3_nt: TGTGCCAGCAGTTTCCTAACCGTCAGGGGACCCTATGGCTACACCTTC
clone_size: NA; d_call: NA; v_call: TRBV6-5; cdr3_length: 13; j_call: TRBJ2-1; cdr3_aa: CASSYGRVGEQFF; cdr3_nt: TGTGCCAGCAGTTACGGCAGGGTCGGTGAGCAGTTCTTC
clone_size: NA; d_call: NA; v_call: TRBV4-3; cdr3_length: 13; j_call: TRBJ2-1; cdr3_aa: CASSQDPYNEQFF; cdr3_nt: TGCGCCAGCAGCCAAGATCCGTACAATGAGCAGTTCTTC
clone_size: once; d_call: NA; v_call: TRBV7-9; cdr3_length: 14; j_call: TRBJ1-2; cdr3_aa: CASSPQVGGNGYTF; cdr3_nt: TGTGCCAGCAGCCCACAGGTGGGAGGGAATGGCTACACCTTC
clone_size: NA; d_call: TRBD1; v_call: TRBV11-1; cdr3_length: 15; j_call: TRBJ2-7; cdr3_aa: CASSSGQGDSYEQYF; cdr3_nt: TGTGCCAGCAGCTCCGGACAGGGGGACTCCTACGAGCAGTACTTC
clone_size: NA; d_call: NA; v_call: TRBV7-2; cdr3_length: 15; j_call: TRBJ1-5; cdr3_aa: CASSYGPGGNQPQHF; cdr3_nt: TGTGCCAGCAGCTACGGACCGGGAGGCAATCAGCCCCAGCATTTT
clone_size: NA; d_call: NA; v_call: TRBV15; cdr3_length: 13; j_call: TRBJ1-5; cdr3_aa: CATSRFDNQPQHF; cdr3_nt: TGTGCCACCAGCAGATTTGATAATCAGCCCCAGCATTTT
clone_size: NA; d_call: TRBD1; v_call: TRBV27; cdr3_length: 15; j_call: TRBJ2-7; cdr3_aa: CASSLSSTGAYEQYF; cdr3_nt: TGTGCCAGCAGTTTATCCTCCACAGGGGCCTACGAGCAGTACTTC
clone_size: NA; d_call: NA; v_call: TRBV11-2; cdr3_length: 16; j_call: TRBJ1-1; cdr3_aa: CASSFGVGRSNTEAFF; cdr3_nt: TGTGCCAGCAGCTTCGGTGTGGGACGGTCGAACACTGAAGCTTTCTTT